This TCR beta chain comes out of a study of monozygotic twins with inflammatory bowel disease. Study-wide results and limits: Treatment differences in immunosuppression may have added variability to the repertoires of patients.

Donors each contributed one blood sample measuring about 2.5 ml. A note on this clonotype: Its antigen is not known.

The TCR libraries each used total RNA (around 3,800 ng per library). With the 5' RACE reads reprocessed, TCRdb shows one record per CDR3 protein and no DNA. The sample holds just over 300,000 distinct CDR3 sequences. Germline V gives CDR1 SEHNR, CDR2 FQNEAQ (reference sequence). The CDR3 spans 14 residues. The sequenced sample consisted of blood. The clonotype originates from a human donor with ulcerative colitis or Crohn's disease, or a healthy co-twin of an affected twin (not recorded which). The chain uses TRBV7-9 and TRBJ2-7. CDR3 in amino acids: CASSLTGVLYEQYF.